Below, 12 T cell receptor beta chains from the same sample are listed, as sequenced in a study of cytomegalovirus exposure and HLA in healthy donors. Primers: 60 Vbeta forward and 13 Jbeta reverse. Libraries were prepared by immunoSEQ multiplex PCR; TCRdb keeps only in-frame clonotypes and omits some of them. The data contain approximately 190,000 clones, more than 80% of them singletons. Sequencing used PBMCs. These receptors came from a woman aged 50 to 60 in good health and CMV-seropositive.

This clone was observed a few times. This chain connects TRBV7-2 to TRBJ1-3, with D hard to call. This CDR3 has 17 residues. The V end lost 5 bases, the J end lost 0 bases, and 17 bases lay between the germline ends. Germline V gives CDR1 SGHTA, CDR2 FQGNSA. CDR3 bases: TGTGCCAGCAGCCTGACCGGGCCTACTAGCTCTGGAAACACCATATATTTT. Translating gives CASSLTGPTSSGNTIYF. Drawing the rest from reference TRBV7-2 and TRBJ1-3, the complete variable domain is GAGVSQSPSNKVTEKGKDVELRCDPISGHTALYWYRQSLGQGLEFLIYFQGNSAPDKSGLPSDRFSAERTGGSVSTLTIQRTQQEDSAVYLCASSLTGPTSSGNTIYFGEGSWLTVV.

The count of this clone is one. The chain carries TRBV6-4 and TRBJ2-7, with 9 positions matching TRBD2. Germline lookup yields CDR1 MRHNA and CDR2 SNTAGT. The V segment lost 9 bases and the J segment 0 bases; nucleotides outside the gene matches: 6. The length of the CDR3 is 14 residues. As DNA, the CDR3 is TGTGCCAGGAGCGGGGGGTCCTACTCCTACGAGCAGTACTTC. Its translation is CARSGGSYSYEQYF.

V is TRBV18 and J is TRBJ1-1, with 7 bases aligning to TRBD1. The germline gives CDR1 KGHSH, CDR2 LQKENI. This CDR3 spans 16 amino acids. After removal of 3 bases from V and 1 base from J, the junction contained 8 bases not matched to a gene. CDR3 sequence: CASSPPQGTSNTEAFF. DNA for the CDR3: TGTGCCAGCTCACCGCCACAGGGGACTTCGAACACTGAAGCTTTCTTT.

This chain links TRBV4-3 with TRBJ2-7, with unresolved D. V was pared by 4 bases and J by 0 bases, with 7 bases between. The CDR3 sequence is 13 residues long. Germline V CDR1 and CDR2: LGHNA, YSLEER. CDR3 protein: CASSPGLSYEQYF. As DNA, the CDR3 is TGCGCCAGCAGCCCAGGCCTCTCCTACGAGCAGTACTTC.

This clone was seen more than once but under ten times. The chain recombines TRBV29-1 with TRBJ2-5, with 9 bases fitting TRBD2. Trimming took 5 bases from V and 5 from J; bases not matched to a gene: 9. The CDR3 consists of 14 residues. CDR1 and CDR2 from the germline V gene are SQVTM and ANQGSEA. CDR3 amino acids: CSVSGTSRIETQYF. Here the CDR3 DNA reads TGCAGCGTTTCCGGGACTAGCAGGATCGAGACCCAGTACTTC.

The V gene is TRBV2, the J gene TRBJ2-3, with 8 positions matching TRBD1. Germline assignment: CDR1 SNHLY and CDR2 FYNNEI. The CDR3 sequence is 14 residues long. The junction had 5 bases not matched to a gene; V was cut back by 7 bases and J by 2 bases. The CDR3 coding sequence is TGTGCCAGCACCGACAGGGGATCCACAGATACGCAGTATTTT. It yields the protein CASTDRGSTDTQYF.

CDR3 residues: CASSLSRSDEQYF. CDR3 DNA sequence: TGTGCCAGCAGCCTATCTCGGAGCGACGAGCAGTACTTC. The chain has TRBV7-8 and TRBJ2-7; D is ambiguous. Trimming stripped 5 bases from V and 5 bases from J, with 13 bases between. The CDR3 has 13 residues. Germline loops: CDR1 SGHVS, CDR2 FQNEAQ. Drawing the rest from reference TRBV7-8 and TRBJ2-7, the complete variable domain is GAGVSQSPRYKVAKRGQDVALRCDPISGHVSLFWYQQALGQGPEFLTYFQNEAQLDKSGLPSDRFFAERPEGSVSTLKIQRTQQEDSAVYLCASSLSRSDEQYFGPGTRLTVT.

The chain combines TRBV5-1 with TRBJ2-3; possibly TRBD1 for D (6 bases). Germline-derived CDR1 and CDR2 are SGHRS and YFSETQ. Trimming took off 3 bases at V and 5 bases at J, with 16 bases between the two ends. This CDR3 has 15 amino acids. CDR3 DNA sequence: TGCGCCAGCAGCTCATTGGGACAAGTGGGAGATACGCAGTATTTT. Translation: CASSSLGQVGDTQYF.

CDR3: CASSLGGTAKTYGYTF. The CDR3 nucleotides read TGTGCCAGCAGCTTGGGGGGGACAGCAAAAACCTATGGCTACACCTTC. The V call is TRBV5-6, the J call TRBJ1-2; 7 nucleotides align to TRBD1. CDR3 length: 16 amino acids. Losses at the gene ends were 0 bases for V and 4 bases for J; bases not matched to a gene: 9. Germline V gene lookup returns CDR1 SGHDT and CDR2 YYEEEE.

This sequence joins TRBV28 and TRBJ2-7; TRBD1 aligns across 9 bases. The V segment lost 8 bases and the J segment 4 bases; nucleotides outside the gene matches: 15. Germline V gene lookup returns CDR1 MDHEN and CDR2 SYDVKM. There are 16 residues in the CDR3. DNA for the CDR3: TGTGCCAGCTCTCCGGCCCCCTCGACAGGGGGGTACGAGCAGTACTTC. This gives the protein CASSPAPSTGGYEQYF.

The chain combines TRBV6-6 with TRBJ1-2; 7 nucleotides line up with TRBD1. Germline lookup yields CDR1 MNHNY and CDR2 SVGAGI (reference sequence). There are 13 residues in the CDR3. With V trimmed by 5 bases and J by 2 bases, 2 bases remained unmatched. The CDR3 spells CASSRTGNYGYTF. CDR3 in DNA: TGTGCCAGCAGTCGGACAGGCAACTATGGCTACACCTTC.

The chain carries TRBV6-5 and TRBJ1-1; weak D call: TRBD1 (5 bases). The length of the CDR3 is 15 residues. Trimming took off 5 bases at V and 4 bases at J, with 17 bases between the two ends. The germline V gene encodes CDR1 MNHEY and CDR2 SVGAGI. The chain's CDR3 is CASSLDSWEGTEAFF. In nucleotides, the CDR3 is TGTGCCAGCAGTCTAGACAGCTGGGAGGGCACTGAAGCTTTCTTT.